These T cell receptor beta chains were read from a single sample in a study of PD-L1 blockade in urothelial cancer. Method: immunoSEQ multiplex PCR; TCRdb's copy keeps in-frame clones and lacks some. The table records 50,000 or so clones, about 86% of them present only once. The starting material was PBMCs, obtained around atezolizumab (anti-PD-L1) treatment. The receptors were sampled from a man aged 65 to 79 with urothelial cancer. Both conserved end residues are part of each CDR3. The order of the fields is clone size, D gene, J gene, V gene, CDR3 DNA, CDR3 protein. D genes are given only for firm matches. Clone sizes are given selectively: once, few, many, or a class where the clone is expanded.

clone size: .; D gene: TRBD1; J gene: TRBJ2-7; V gene: TRBV5-6; CDR3 DNA: TGTGCCAGCAGCTTGGGACAGGGGCCGACCTACGAGCAGTACTTC; CDR3 protein: CASSLGQGPTYEQYF
clone size: .; D gene: .; J gene: TRBJ1-5; V gene: TRBV7-2; CDR3 DNA: TGTGCCAGCAGCTTACAACGGTATCAGCCCCAGCATTTT; CDR3 protein: CASSLQRYQPQHF
clone size: .; D gene: TRBD1; J gene: TRBJ2-3; V gene: TRBV6-1; CDR3 DNA: TGTGCCAGCAGTGGACAACAGGGGGCTTCAGATACGCAGTATTTT; CDR3 protein: CASSGQQGASDTQYF
clone size: .; D gene: .; J gene: TRBJ2-7; V gene: TRBV15; CDR3 DNA: TGTGCCACCAGCAGAGAAAGAGACAACTCCCCCGGCTCCTACGAGCAGTACTTC; CDR3 protein: CATSRERDNSPGSYEQYF
clone size: .; D gene: TRBD2; J gene: TRBJ2-5; V gene: TRBV2; CDR3 DNA: TGTGCCAGCAGTGAACCTTTAGGAGCGGGGGCTCAAGAGACCCAGTACTTC; CDR3 protein: CASSEPLGAGAQETQYF
clone size: .; D gene: TRBD1; J gene: TRBJ1-1; V gene: TRBV19; CDR3 DNA: TGTGCCAGTAGTCACTCGGGACAGGCGGTACCTGAAGCTTTCTTT; CDR3 protein: CASSHSGQAVPEAFF
clone size: .; D gene: .; J gene: TRBJ1-1; V gene: TRBV5-1; CDR3 DNA: TGCGCCAGCAGCCCCCAAGGGGACACTGAAGCTTTCTTT; CDR3 protein: CASSPQGDTEAFF
clone size: .; D gene: .; J gene: TRBJ1-1; V gene: TRBV19; CDR3 DNA: TGTGCCAGTAGTTCGTGGGGCGCCGGGACTGAAGCTTTCTTT; CDR3 protein: CASSSWGAGTEAFF
clone size: few; D gene: TRBD2; J gene: TRBJ2-1; V gene: TRBV6-1; CDR3 DNA: TGTGCCAGCATGGGACTAAAAGGGTACTACAATGAGCAGTTCTTC; CDR3 protein: CASMGLKGYYNEQFF
clone size: .; D gene: TRBD2; J gene: TRBJ2-3; V gene: TRBV4-2; CDR3 DNA: TGTGCCAGCACCTCAGGCGCGGGAGAGCCAGATACGCAGTATTTT; CDR3 protein: CASTSGAGEPDTQYF
clone size: .; D gene: .; J gene: TRBJ1-2; V gene: TRBV20-1; CDR3 DNA: TGCAGTGCTAGAGGCGGAGGAATCTACACCTTC; CDR3 protein: CSARGGGIYTF
clone size: .; D gene: .; J gene: TRBJ1-2; V gene: TRBV4-3; CDR3 DNA: TGCGCCAGCAGCCAAGATAGGGACACCACTCGGGTCTATGGCTACACCTTC; CDR3 protein: CASSQDRDTTRVYGYTF
clone size: .; D gene: .; J gene: TRBJ2-2; V gene: TRBV6-5; CDR3 DNA: TGTGCCAGCAGTTACTCCCACAAAATCACCGGGGAGCTGTTTTTT; CDR3 protein: CASSYSHKITGELFF
clone size: .; D gene: .; J gene: TRBJ2-5; V gene: TRBV30; CDR3 DNA: TGTGCCTGGAGACCTCGGGGACAACAAGAGACCCAGTACTTC; CDR3 protein: CAWRPRGQQETQYF
clone size: .; D gene: .; J gene: TRBJ1-5; V gene: TRBV6-1; CDR3 DNA: TGTGCCAGCAGTGAAGATCCAGGGGTCTTATCCAGATTCTTGGCCCAGCATTTT; CDR3 protein: CASSEDPGVLSRFLAQHF
clone size: few; D gene: TRBD2; J gene: TRBJ2-1; V gene: TRBV5-1; CDR3 DNA: TGCGCCAGCAGCTTGAGGACTAGCGGGGGGTCCCCCTACAATGAGCAGTTCTTC; CDR3 protein: CASSLRTSGGSPYNEQFF
clone size: .; D gene: .; J gene: TRBJ1-2; V gene: TRBV4-2; CDR3 DNA: TGTGCCAGCAGCCAGAGTAACTATGGCTACACCTTC; CDR3 protein: CASSQSNYGYTF
clone size: .; D gene: .; J gene: TRBJ2-7; V gene: TRBV11-2; CDR3 DNA: TGTGCCAGCAGCTCTTTCTACGAGCAGTACTTC; CDR3 protein: CASSSFYEQYF
clone size: few; D gene: .; J gene: TRBJ1-2; V gene: TRBV2; CDR3 DNA: TGTGCCAGCAATCTGGCCGATCGGGGTGGCTACACCTTC; CDR3 protein: CASNLADRGGYTF
clone size: .; D gene: TRBD1; J gene: TRBJ2-7; V gene: TRBV29-1; CDR3 DNA: TGCAGCGTTGAAGAGCCCGGGACAGATTCCTACGAGCAGTACTTC; CDR3 protein: CSVEEPGTDSYEQYF
clone size: .; D gene: TRBD1; J gene: TRBJ1-2; V gene: TRBV6-5; CDR3 DNA: TGTGCCAGCAGTTACCGGGGACAGATTTATGGCTACACCTTC; CDR3 protein: CASSYRGQIYGYTF
clone size: .; D gene: .; J gene: TRBJ2-3; V gene: TRBV11-2; CDR3 DNA: TGTGCCAGCAGCCAAGACCCCGGGACAGATACGCAGTATTTT; CDR3 protein: CASSQDPGTDTQYF
clone size: .; D gene: TRBD2; J gene: TRBJ2-2; V gene: TRBV6-4; CDR3 DNA: TGTGCCAGCAGTGCCGGGGGGGCCTCCACCGGGGAGCTGTTTTTT; CDR3 protein: CASSAGGASTGELFF
clone size: .; D gene: .; J gene: TRBJ2-3; V gene: TRBV7-2; CDR3 DNA: TGTGCCAGCAGAACAGAACTAGCCCGCCATGGAGATACGCAGTATTTT; CDR3 protein: CASRTELARHGDTQYF
clone size: .; D gene: .; J gene: TRBJ2-1; V gene: TRBV5-1; CDR3 DNA: TGCGCCAGCAGCTCCTTGGGGGGGGCGGGCAATGAGCAGTTCTTC; CDR3 protein: CASSSLGGAGNEQFF
clone size: .; D gene: .; J gene: TRBJ1-1; V gene: TRBV7-2; CDR3 DNA: TGTGCCAGCAGCTTAGTGGGGAGCGAAGCTTTCTTT; CDR3 protein: CASSLVGSEAFF
clone size: .; D gene: TRBD1; J gene: TRBJ1-2; V gene: TRBV5-3; CDR3 DNA: TGTGCCAGAAGCTTGAGGATGGGGACAGGGCCCTATGGCTACACCTTC; CDR3 protein: CARSLRMGTGPYGYTF
clone size: .; D gene: .; J gene: TRBJ1-3; V gene: TRBV5-6; CDR3 DNA: TGTGCCAGCAGCTTCGTTGCTGGAAACACCATATATTTT; CDR3 protein: CASSFVAGNTIYF
clone size: .; D gene: .; J gene: TRBJ2-6; V gene: TRBV7-2; CDR3 DNA: TGTGCCAGCAGCGAGCGAGTCCTGACTTTC; CDR3 protein: CASSERVLTF
clone size: .; D gene: .; J gene: TRBJ2-5; V gene: TRBV19; CDR3 DNA: TGTGCCAGCCAGTATGGTGCAGGACAAGAGACCCAGTACTTC; CDR3 protein: CASQYGAGQETQYF
clone size: .; D gene: TRBD2; J gene: TRBJ2-4; V gene: TRBV28; CDR3 DNA: TGTGCCAGCAGTGAGGGACTAGCGGGGGTAGCCAAAAACATTCAGTACTTC; CDR3 protein: CASSEGLAGVAKNIQYF
clone size: .; D gene: TRBD2; J gene: TRBJ2-3; V gene: TRBV5-8; CDR3 DNA: TGTGCCAGCAGCTTCGCCGGGACTAGCGGGAGGGTCGCAGATACGCAGTATTTT; CDR3 protein: CASSFAGTSGRVADTQYF
clone size: .; D gene: TRBD1; J gene: TRBJ2-3; V gene: TRBV6-5; CDR3 DNA: TGTGCCAGCACCCCAGGGGGCGCTGGCACAGATACGCAGTATTTT; CDR3 protein: CASTPGGAGTDTQYF
clone size: .; D gene: .; J gene: TRBJ1-1; V gene: TRBV5-5; CDR3 DNA: TGTGCCAGCAGCTTCGATTCGGACACTGAAGCTTTCTTT; CDR3 protein: CASSFDSDTEAFF
clone size: .; D gene: .; J gene: TRBJ2-1; V gene: TRBV6-5; CDR3 DNA: TGTGCCAGCAGGTTCAGCTCCTACAATGAGCAGTTCTTC; CDR3 protein: CASRFSSYNEQFF
clone size: .; D gene: .; J gene: TRBJ1-6; V gene: TRBV6-5; CDR3 DNA: TGTGCCAGCAGTTACTCGGGAGGGGATAATTCACCCCTCCACTTT; CDR3 protein: CASSYSGGDNSPLHF
clone size: .; D gene: .; J gene: TRBJ1-1; V gene: TRBV18; CDR3 DNA: TGTGCCAGCTCACCACGGCGGGGCGAGACTGAAGCTTTCTTT; CDR3 protein: CASSPRRGETEAFF
clone size: .; D gene: .; J gene: TRBJ2-3; V gene: TRBV10-3; CDR3 DNA: TGTGCCATCTCCATGCGTACGAAAACAGATACGCAGTATTTT; CDR3 protein: CAISMRTKTDTQYF
clone size: .; D gene: TRBD2; J gene: TRBJ2-1; V gene: TRBV29-1; CDR3 DNA: TGCAGCGTCGGAGGACTAGCGGGGGCCTACAATGAGCAGTTCTTC; CDR3 protein: CSVGGLAGAYNEQFF
clone size: .; D gene: .; J gene: TRBJ2-3; V gene: TRBV28; CDR3 DNA: TGTGCCAGCAGTGAAACCCTGTTGGGGGGAGTGATCACAGATACGCAGTATTTT; CDR3 protein: CASSETLLGGVITDTQYF
clone size: .; D gene: .; J gene: TRBJ2-2; V gene: TRBV2; CDR3 DNA: TGTGCCTCCGATGGGGGACAAGAATTGACCGGGGAGCTGTTTTTT; CDR3 protein: CASDGGQELTGELFF
clone size: .; D gene: TRBD1; J gene: TRBJ2-5; V gene: TRBV6-1; CDR3 DNA: TGTGCCAGCAGTTCTACGGACAGGGGTCGGGAGACCCAGTACTTC; CDR3 protein: CASSSTDRGRETQYF
clone size: .; D gene: TRBD1; J gene: TRBJ1-6; V gene: TRBV14; CDR3 DNA: TGTGCCAGCAGCCGGTCGCAGGGGGTAGGGAATTCACCCCTCCACTTT; CDR3 protein: CASSRSQGVGNSPLHF
clone size: .; D gene: .; J gene: TRBJ1-1; V gene: TRBV4-1; CDR3 DNA: TGCGCCAGCAGCCAAGTGACGAGGATGAACACTGAAGCTTTCTTT; CDR3 protein: CASSQVTRMNTEAFF
clone size: .; D gene: .; J gene: TRBJ2-5; V gene: TRBV4-3; CDR3 DNA: TGCGCCAGCAGCCCGACGGGACAACCCTCCGGGGAGACCCAGTACTTC; CDR3 protein: CASSPTGQPSGETQYF
clone size: .; D gene: .; J gene: TRBJ2-1; V gene: TRBV2; CDR3 DNA: TGTGCCAGCAGTGAAGCGTTTTCCACCTACAATGAGCAGTTCTTC; CDR3 protein: CASSEAFSTYNEQFF
clone size: .; D gene: TRBD1; J gene: TRBJ1-5; V gene: TRBV10-3; CDR3 DNA: TGTGCCATCAGTCGGGACAGGAATAATCAGCCCCAGCATTTT; CDR3 protein: CAISRDRNNQPQHF
clone size: .; D gene: TRBD1; J gene: TRBJ1-4; V gene: TRBV5-8; CDR3 DNA: TGTGCCAGCAGCACGGGACAGTCTGAAAAACTGTTTTTT; CDR3 protein: CASSTGQSEKLFF
clone size: .; D gene: TRBD1; J gene: TRBJ2-7; V gene: TRBV28; CDR3 DNA: TGTGCCAGCAGTTTATCCCAGACAGGGATGACCTACGAGCAGTACTTC; CDR3 protein: CASSLSQTGMTYEQYF
clone size: .; D gene: TRBD2; J gene: TRBJ2-1; V gene: TRBV9; CDR3 DNA: TGTGCCAGCAGCGCAAGGACTAGCGGGTCCTACAATGAGCAGTTCTTC; CDR3 protein: CASSARTSGSYNEQFF
clone size: .; D gene: .; J gene: TRBJ1-2; V gene: TRBV29-1; CDR3 DNA: TGCAGCGTCGTCCTCCAGGGCAACTATGGCTACACCTTC; CDR3 protein: CSVVLQGNYGYTF
clone size: few; D gene: TRBD1; J gene: TRBJ1-1; V gene: TRBV6-1; CDR3 DNA: TGTGCCAGCAATATGGGACAGCTGAACACTGAAGCTTTCTTT; CDR3 protein: CASNMGQLNTEAFF